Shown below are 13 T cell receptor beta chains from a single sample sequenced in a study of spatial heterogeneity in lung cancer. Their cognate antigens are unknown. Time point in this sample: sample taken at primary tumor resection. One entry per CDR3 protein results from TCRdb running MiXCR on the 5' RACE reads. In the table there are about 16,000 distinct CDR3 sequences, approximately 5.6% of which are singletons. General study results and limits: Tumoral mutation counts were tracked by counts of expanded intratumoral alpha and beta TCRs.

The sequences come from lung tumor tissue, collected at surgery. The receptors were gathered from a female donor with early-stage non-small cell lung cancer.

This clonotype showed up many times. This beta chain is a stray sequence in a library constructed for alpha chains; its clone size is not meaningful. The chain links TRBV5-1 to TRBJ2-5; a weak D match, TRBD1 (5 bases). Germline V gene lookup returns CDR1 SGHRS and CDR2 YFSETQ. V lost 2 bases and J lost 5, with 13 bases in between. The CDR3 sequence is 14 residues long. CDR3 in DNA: TGCGCCAGCAGCTTCGGACCCAGGGCGGAGACCCAGTACTTC. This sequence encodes CASSFGPRAETQYF.

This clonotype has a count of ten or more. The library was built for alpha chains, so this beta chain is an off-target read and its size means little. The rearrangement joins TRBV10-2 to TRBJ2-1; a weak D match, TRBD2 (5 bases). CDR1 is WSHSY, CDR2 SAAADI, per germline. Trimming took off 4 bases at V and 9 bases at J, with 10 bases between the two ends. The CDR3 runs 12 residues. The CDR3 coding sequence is TGCGCCAGCAGTGGGCCCGGAGGTGAGCAGTTCTTC. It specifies CASSGPGGEQFF.

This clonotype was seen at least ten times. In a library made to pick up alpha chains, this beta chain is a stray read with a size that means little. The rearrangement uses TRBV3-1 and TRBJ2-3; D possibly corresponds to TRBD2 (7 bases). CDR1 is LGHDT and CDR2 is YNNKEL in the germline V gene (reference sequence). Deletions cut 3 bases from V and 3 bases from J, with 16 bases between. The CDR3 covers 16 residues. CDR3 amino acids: CASSQQGGARTDTQYF. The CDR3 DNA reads TGTGCCAGCAGCCAGCAAGGGGGGGCGCGGACAGATACGCAGTATTTT.

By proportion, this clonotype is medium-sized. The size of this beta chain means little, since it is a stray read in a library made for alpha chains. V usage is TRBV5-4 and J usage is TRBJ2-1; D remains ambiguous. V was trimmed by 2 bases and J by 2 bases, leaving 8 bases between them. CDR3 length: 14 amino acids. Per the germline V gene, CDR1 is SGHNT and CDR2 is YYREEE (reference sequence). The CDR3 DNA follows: TGTGCCAGCAGCTTCAACCGGGCCTACAATGAGCAGTTCTTC. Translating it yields CASSFNRAYNEQFF.

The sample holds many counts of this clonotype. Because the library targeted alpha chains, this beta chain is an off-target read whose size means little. The CDR3 sequence: CASRKWTGVYNEQFF. CDR3 bases: TGTGCCAGCAGAAAATGGACAGGTGTGTACAATGAGCAGTTCTTC. The rearrangement links TRBV21-1 to TRBJ2-1; the table's D call TRBD1 went unverified against the DNA. TRBV21-1 is described as a pseudogene. The CDR3 runs to 15 residues.

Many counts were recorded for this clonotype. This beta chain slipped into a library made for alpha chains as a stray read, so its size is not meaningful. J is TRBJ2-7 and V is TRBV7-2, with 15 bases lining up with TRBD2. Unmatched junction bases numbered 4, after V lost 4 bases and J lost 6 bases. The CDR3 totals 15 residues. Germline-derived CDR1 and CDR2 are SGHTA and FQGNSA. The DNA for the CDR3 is TGTGCCAGCAGCTGGACTAGCGGGAGGGTGGGCGAGCAGTACTTC. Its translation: CASSWTSGRVGEQYF.

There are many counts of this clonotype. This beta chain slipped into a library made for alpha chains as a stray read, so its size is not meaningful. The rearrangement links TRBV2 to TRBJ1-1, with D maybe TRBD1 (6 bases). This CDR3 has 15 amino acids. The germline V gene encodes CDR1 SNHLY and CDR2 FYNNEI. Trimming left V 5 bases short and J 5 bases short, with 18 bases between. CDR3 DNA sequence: TGTGCCAGCAGTCCCCTCACCAACAGGGAAACTGAAGCTTTCTTT. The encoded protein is CASSPLTNRETEAFF.

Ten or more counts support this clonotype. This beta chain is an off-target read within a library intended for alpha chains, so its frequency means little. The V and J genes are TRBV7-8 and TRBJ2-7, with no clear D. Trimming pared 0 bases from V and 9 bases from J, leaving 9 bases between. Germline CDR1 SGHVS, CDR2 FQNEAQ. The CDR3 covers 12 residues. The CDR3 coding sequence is TGTGCCAGCAGCTTAGCGAATGGGCCGCAGTACTTC. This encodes CASSLANGPQYF.

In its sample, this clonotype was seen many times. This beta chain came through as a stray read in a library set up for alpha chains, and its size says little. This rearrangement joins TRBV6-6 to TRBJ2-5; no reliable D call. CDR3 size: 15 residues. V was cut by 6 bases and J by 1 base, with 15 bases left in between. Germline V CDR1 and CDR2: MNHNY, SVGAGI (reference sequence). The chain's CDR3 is CASRPNPQLQETQYF. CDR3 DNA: TGTGCCAGCAGACCAAACCCACAGCTCCAAGAGACCCAGTACTTC.

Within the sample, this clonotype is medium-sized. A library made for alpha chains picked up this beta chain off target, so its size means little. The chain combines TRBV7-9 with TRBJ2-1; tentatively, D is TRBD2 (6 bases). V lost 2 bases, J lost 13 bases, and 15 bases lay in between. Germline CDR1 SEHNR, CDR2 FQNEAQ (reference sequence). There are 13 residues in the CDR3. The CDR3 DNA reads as TGTGCCAGCAGCTTAAATCCGGGACTTCCCCAGTTCTTC. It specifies CASSLNPGLPQFF.

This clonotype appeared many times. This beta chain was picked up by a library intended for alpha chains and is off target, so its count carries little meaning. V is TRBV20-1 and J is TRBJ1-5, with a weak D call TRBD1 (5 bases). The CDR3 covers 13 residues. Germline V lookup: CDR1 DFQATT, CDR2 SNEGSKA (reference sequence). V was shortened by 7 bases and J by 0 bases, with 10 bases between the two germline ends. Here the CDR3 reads CSVMRGSNQPQHF. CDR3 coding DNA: TGCAGTGTTATGAGGGGTAGCAATCAGCCCCAGCATTTT.

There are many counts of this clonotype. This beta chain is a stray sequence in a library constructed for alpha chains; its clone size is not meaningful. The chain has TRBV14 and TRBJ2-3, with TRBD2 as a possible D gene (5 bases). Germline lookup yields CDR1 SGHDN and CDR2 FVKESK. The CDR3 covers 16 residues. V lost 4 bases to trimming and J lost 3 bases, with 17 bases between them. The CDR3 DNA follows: TGTGCCAGCAGCCGCGGAGAGGGCCAGGCGACAGATACGCAGTATTTT. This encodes CASSRGEGQATDTQYF.

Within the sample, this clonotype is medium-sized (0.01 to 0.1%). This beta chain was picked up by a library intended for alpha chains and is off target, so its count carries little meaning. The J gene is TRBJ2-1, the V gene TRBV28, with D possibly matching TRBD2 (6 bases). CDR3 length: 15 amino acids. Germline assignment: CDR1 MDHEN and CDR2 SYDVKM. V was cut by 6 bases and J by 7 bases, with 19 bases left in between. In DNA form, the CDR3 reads TGTGCCAGCAGCCCTATGAGGGGAGGATTAAATGAGCAGTTCTTC. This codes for CASSPMRGGLNEQFF.